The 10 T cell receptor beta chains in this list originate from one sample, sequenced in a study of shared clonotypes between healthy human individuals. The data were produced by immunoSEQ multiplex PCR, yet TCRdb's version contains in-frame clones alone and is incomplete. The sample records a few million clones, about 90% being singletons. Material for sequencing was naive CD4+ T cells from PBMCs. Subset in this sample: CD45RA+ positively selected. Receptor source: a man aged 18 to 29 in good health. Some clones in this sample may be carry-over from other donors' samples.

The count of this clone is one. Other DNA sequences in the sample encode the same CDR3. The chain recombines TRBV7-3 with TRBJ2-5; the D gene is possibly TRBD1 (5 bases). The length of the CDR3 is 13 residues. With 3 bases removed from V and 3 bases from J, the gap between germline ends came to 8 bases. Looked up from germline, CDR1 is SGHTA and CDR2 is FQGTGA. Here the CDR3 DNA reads TGTGCCAGCAGCTTCGGCAGGGAAGAGACCCAGTACTTC. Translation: CASSFGREETQYF.

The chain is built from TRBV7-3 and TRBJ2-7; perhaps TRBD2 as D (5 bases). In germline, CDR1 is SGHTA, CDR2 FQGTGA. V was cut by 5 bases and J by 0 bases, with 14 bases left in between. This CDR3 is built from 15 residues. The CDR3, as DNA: TGTGCCAGCAGCCCCACGAGAGCGGCCTCCTACGAGCAGTACTTC. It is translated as CASSPTRAASYEQYF.

The CDR3 DNA reads TGTGCCACCAGCAGAGCCAGGGGAGAGCCCCAGCATTTT. Translating it yields CATSRARGEPQHF. This chain connects TRBV15 to TRBJ1-5; D is possibly TRBD1 (6 bases). CDR1 is LNHNV, CDR2 YYDKDF, per germline (reference sequence). The CDR3 runs 13 residues. The V and J ends lost 1 base and 8 bases respectively, with 9 bases between them.

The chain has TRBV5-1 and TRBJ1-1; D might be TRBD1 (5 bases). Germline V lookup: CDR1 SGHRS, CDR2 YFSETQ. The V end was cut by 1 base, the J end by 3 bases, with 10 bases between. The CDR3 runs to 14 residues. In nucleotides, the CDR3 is TGCGCCAGCAGCTTGTGGGGGATCGACACTGAAGCTTTCTTT. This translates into CASSLWGIDTEAFF.

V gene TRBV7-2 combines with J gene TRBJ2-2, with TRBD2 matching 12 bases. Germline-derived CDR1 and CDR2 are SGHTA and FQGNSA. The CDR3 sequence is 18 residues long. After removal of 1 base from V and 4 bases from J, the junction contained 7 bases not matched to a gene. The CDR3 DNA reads TGTGCCAGCAGCTTAGAGGCTAGCGGGAGGGCGGGCACCGGGGAGCTGTTTTTT. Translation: CASSLEASGRAGTGELFF.

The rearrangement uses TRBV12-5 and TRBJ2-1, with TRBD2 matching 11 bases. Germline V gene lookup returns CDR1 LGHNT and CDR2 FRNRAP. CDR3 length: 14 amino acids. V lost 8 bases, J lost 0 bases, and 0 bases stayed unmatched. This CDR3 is CASTSGSSYNEQFF. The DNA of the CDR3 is TGTGCTAGTACTAGCGGGAGCTCCTACAATGAGCAGTTCTTC.

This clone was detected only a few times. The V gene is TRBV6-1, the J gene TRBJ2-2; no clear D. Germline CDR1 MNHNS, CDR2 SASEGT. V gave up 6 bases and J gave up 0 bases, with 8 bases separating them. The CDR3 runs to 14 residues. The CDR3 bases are TGTGCCAGCAGACCACAACCGAACACCGGGGAGCTGTTTTTT. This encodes CASRPQPNTGELFF.

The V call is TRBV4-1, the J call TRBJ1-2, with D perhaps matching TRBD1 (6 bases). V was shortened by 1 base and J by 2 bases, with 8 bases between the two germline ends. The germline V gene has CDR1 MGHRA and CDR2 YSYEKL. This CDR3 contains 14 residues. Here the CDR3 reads CASSQGGGNYGYTF. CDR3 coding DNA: TGCGCCAGCAGCCAAGGAGGGGGGAACTATGGCTACACCTTC.

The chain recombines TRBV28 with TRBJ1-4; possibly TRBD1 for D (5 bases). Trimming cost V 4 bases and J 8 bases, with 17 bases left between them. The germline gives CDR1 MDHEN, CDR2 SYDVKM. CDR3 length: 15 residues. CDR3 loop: CASSSSALPGEKLFF. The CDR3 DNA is TGTGCCAGCAGTTCTAGCGCGCTCCCAGGGGAAAAACTGTTTTTT.

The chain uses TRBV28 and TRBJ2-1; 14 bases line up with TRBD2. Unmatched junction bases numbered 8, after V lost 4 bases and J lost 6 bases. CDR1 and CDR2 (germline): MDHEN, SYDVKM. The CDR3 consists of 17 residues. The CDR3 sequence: CASSSGGLAGAFNEQFF. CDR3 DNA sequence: TGTGCCAGCAGTTCCGGGGGACTAGCGGGGGCCTTCAATGAGCAGTTCTTC.